These 18 T cell receptor beta chains were all obtained from the same sample, sequenced in a study of blood T cell repertoires in COVID-19. Some clones are missing from TCRdb's copy, which holds only in-frame ones; the method was immunoSEQ multiplex PCR. The table has about 330,000 clones, roughly 85% seen once; the top ten hold 6% to 9%. The sample comprised peripheral blood. The source is a human donor in a cohort sampled during active COVID-19.

The rearrangement joins TRBV7-9 to TRBJ2-3; 10 bases match TRBD2. V lost 4 bases and J lost 4; bases outside the gene matches: 8. CDR1 and CDR2 from the germline V gene are SEHNR and FQNEAQ (reference sequence). The CDR3 is made up of 16 amino acids. CDR3 loop: CASSSRTSGVADTQYF. CDR3 in DNA: TGTGCCAGCAGCTCACGAACTAGCGGGGTCGCAGATACGCAGTATTTT.

The gene calls are TRBV12-3 or TRBV12-4 and TRBJ2-1; tentatively, D is TRBD1 (6 bases). The V gene lost 1 base and the J gene lost 9 bases, with 7 bases spanning the gap. This CDR3 has 12 amino acids. The CDR3 nucleotides are TGTGCCAGCAGTTTAGAAGGGGGTGAGCAGTTCTTC. As protein: CASSLEGGEQFF.

Written as DNA, the CDR3 is TGCGCCAGCAGCTTTGGAGGGGGAGGGCGCTACAATGAGCAGTTCTTC. Translating gives CASSFGGGGRYNEQFF. V gene TRBV5-1 combines with J gene TRBJ2-1; tentatively, D is TRBD2 (7 bases). The ends were cut back, 2 bases at V and 3 bases at J, with 15 bases in the middle. Germline V lookup: CDR1 SGHRS, CDR2 YFSETQ. The CDR3 consists of 16 residues. The complete variable domain, with remaining parts taken from reference TRBV5-1 and TRBJ2-1, reads KAGVTQTPRYLIKTRGQQVTLSCSPISGHRSVSWYQQTPGQGLQFLFEYFSETQRNKGNFPGRFSGRQFSNSRSEMNVSTLELGDSALYLCASSFGGGGRYNEQFFGPGTRLTVL.

The DNA of the CDR3 is TGTGCCAGCAGCCTATATAGTTCAGGAGCGGTGAGCTCCTATAATTCACCCCTCCACTTT. Its protein product is CASSLYSSGAVSSYNSPLHF. The V call is TRBV3-1 (or the pseudogene TRBV3-2), the J call TRBJ1-6, with D hard to call. Trimming shortened V by 4 bases and J by 0 bases, and 22 bases separated the two germline ends. The CDR3 runs to 20 residues. Per germline, CDR1 LGHDT and CDR2 YNNKEL (reference sequence).

The J gene is TRBJ1-5, the V gene TRBV2; 7 bases line up with TRBD1. Germline-derived CDR1 and CDR2 are SNHLY and FYNNEI. V lost 0 bases, J lost 4 bases, and 3 bases stayed unmatched. This CDR3 contains 15 residues. The CDR3 spells CASSEARQGNQPQHF. In DNA form, the CDR3 reads TGTGCCAGCAGTGAAGCGCGACAGGGTAATCAGCCCCAGCATTTT.

V and J are TRBV24-1 and TRBJ1-2, with TRBD1 matching over 9 bases. Germline V lookup: CDR1 KGHDR, CDR2 SFDVKD. Losses at the gene ends were 7 bases for V and 5 bases for J; bases not matched to a gene: 1. The CDR3 spans 12 residues. The chain's CDR3 is CATRDRGYGYTF. In nucleotides, the CDR3 is TGTGCCACCAGGGACAGGGGATATGGCTACACCTTC.

V usage is TRBV24-1 and J usage is TRBJ1-2; 7 nucleotides agree with TRBD1. This CDR3 comprises 15 residues. Germline V gives CDR1 KGHDR, CDR2 SFDVKD. The J segment lost 8 bases and the V segment lost 4 bases, leaving 12 bases of the junction unmatched. CDR3 DNA sequence: TGTGCCACCAGTGACCCCAAAAACAGGGGAGGCGGCTACACCTTC. Translated, it gives CATSDPKNRGGGYTF.

This clone was counted a few times. The genes are TRBV5-1 and TRBJ1-1; tentatively, D is TRBD1 (5 bases). The V end lost 7 bases, the J end lost 3 bases, and 7 bases lay between the germline ends. The CDR3 has 11 amino acids. Germline V gives CDR1 SGHRS, CDR2 YFSETQ. The CDR3 coding sequence is TGCGCCAGCTCGGGGGACACTGAAGCTTTCTTT. Translation: CASSGDTEAFF.

The gene calls are TRBV2 and TRBJ1-3; no firm D call. Germline CDR1 and CDR2: SNHLY and FYNNEI. Trimming removed 1 base at V and 8 bases at J, with 12 bases between. The CDR3 runs to 14 residues. CDR3 DNA: TGTGCCAGCAGTGAAGTGGCCCCTCAGGACACCATATATTTT. This sequence encodes CASSEVAPQDTIYF.

The J gene is TRBJ1-3, the V gene TRBV3-1 (or the pseudogene TRBV3-2); maybe TRBD1 (5 bases). The CDR3 extends over 15 amino acids. Germline CDR1 LGHDT, CDR2 YNNKEL (reference sequence). V lost 3 bases and J lost 6, with 15 bases in between. The CDR3 nucleotides read TGTGCCAGCAGCCAGGTTGGACGTGGGGCAAACACCATATATTTT. It translates to CASSQVGRGANTIYF.

This clone was seen a single time. The gene calls are TRBV11-2 and TRBJ2-7; D unclear. The germline V gene has CDR1 SGHAT and CDR2 FQNNGV. The CDR3 spans 14 residues. Trimming left V 2 bases short and J 4 bases short, with 12 bases between. The CDR3 protein is CASSLYRVGYEQYF. In DNA form, the CDR3 reads TGTGCCAGCAGCTTATACCGGGTTGGATACGAGCAGTACTTC.

This chain uses TRBV5-1 with TRBJ1-1; D may be TRBD1 (6 bases). V was shortened by 2 bases and J by 4 bases, with 12 bases between the two germline ends. The CDR3 has 14 amino acids. Germline CDR1 reads SGHRS; CDR2 reads YFSETQ. The CDR3 coding sequence is TGCGCCAGCAGCTTACAGGGTAGAGGCACTGAAGCTTTCTTT. Its translation: CASSLQGRGTEAFF.

The J gene is TRBJ1-2, the V gene TRBV5-1; 8 bases fit TRBD1. Trimming at V came to 0 bases and at J to 6 bases, leaving 7 bases not matched to a gene. CDR1 SGHRS and CDR2 YFSETQ come from the germline V gene. CDR3 size: 15 residues. The CDR3 reads CASSLDAGGGHGYTF. Here the CDR3 DNA reads TGCGCCAGCAGCTTGGACGCAGGGGGCGGTCATGGCTACACCTTC.

The gene calls are TRBV3-1 (or the pseudogene TRBV3-2) and TRBJ1-4, with 7 bases identical to TRBD1. The CDR3 spans 15 residues. Germline V gene sequence: CDR1 LGHDT, CDR2 YNNKEL (reference sequence). Trimming removed 2 bases from V and 8 bases from J; junction bases left unmatched: 8. The CDR3 here is CASSQRGGVGEKLFF. The CDR3 region has the DNA TGTGCCAGCAGCCAAAGAGGGGGCGTTGGGGAAAAACTGTTTTTT.

The chain is built from TRBV4-1 and TRBJ2-7; 9 bases align to TRBD1. Germline V gene data show CDR1 as MGHRA and CDR2 as YSYEKL. Trimming at V came to 1 base and at J to 2 bases, leaving 6 bases not matched to a gene. The CDR3 length is 16 residues. CDR3 amino acids: CASSQAERTGAYEQYF. CDR3 coding DNA: TGCGCCAGCAGCCAAGCCGAGAGGACAGGGGCCTACGAGCAGTACTTC.

The J gene is TRBJ2-2, the V gene TRBV7-9, with D perhaps TRBD1 (6 bases). CDR1 and CDR2 (germline): SEHNR, FQNEAQ (reference sequence). V lost 3 bases to trimming and J lost 0 bases, with 11 bases between them. CDR3 size: 16 residues. This chain's CDR3 is CASSFGQTSNTGELFF. In DNA, the CDR3 is TGTGCCAGCAGCTTTGGACAGACCTCGAACACCGGGGAGCTGTTTTTT.

This chain joins TRBV2 and TRBJ2-5; D is perhaps TRBD1 (5 bases). The CDR3 extends over 15 amino acids. The ends were cut back, 8 bases at V and 2 bases at J, with 18 bases in the middle. The germline gives CDR1 SNHLY, CDR2 FYNNEI. CDR3 in DNA: TGTGCCAGCTCTAGGGGTACAGAACCACAAGAGACCCAGTACTTC. Amino acid sequence: CASSRGTEPQETQYF.

J is TRBJ1-1 and V is TRBV2; D gene ambiguous. This CDR3 region has 13 residues. CDR1 SNHLY and CDR2 FYNNEI come from the germline V gene. V gave up 5 bases and J gave up 1 base, with 8 bases separating them. The CDR3: CASSFDWNTEAFF. The CDR3 bases are TGTGCCAGCAGTTTCGACTGGAACACTGAAGCTTTCTTT.